The TCR beta chain described here comes from a study of T-cell memory formation after mild COVID-19. Overall study context: Each donor largely had its own TCR clusters.

There are a few counts of this clonotype. V lost 3 bases and J lost 9; bases outside the gene matches: 1. Germline V gene data show CDR1 as LGHNA and CDR2 as YNFKEQ. The CDR3 has 11 amino acids. 5'RACE with constant-segment primers yielded barcoded, UMI-tagged TCR alpha and TCR beta cDNA libraries. TCRdb re-derived calls from the 5' RACE reads in MiXCR, one entry per CDR3 protein. This table has 580,000 or so distinct CDR3 sequences, 17% appearing once. The TCR originated in an adult woman who had mild COVID-19 (a few samples of this study predate the infection). Cell type and time point are not known. The chain is built from TRBV4-2 and TRBJ2-7, with TRBD1 identical over 8 bases. The material sequenced was PBMCs or a T cell subset sorted from them (not recorded which). The CDR3 DNA reads TGTGCCAGCAGCCATGGACAGGGGCAGTACTTC. This translates into CASSHGQGQYF.